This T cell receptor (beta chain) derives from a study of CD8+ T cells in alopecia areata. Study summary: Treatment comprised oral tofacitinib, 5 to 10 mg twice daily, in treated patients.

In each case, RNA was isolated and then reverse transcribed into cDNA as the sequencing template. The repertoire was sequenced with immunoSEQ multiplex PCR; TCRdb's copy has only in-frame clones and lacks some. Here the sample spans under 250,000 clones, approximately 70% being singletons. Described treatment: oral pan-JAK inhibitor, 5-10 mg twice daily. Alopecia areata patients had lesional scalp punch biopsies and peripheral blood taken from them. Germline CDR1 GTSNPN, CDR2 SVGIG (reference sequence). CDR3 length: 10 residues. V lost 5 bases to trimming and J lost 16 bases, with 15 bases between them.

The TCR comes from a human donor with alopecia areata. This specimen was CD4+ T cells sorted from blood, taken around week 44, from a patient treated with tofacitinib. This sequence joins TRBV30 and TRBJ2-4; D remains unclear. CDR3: CAWLSGSLYF. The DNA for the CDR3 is TGTGCCTGGTTAAGTGGCAGCTTATACTTC.